This T cell receptor (beta chain) was profiled in a study of CD8+ T cells in alopecia areata. Study as a whole: Treated patients were scored for severity by percent of scalp affected. Study conclusions and caveats: Compared with normal scalp, lesional scalp had higher clonality and more expanded CD8+ clones.

Documented treatment: oral pan-JAK inhibitor, 5-10 mg twice daily. Individuals with alopecia areata gave both lesional scalp punch biopsies and peripheral blood for collection. J gave up 4 bases and V 5 bases, and 14 bases lay outside the gene matches. In germline, CDR1 is SQVTM, CDR2 ANQGSEA. The CDR3 runs to 16 residues. About this clone: Its antigen is unknown.

RNA was extracted and reverse transcribed into cDNA as the sequencing template. Method: immunoSEQ multiplex PCR; TCRdb's copy keeps in-frame clones and lacks some. The repertoire holds some 98,000 clones, around 60% seen once, with about 16% in the top ten. The V call is TRBV29-1, the J call TRBJ2-1; the match to TRBD1 covers 7 bases. The TCR sequence derives from a human donor with alopecia areata. The source was CD8+ T cells sorted from blood, collected at week 4, from a patient treated with tofacitinib. The CDR3 nucleotides are TGCAGCGTTTTCGGCAGTCGACAGGGACCTTACAATGAGCAGTTCTTC. It yields the protein CSVFGSRQGPYNEQFF.